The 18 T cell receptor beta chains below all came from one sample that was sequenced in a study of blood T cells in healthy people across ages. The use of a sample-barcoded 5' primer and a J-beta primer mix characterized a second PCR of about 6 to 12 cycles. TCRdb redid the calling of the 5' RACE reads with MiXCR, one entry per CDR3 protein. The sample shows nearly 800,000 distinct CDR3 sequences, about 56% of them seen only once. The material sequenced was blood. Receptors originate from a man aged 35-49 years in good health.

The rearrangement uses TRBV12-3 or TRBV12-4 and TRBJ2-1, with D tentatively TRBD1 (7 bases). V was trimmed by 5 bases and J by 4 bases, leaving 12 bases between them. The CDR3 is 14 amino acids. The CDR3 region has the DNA TGTGCCAGCAGTGGAGGGGGCACGTACAATGAGCAGTTCTTC. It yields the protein CASSGGGTYNEQFF.

CDR3 coding DNA: TGTGCCAGCAGCTCCCCGGGACAGAAAGAGACCCAGTACTTC. This codes for CASSSPGQKETQYF. This rearrangement joins TRBV9 to TRBJ2-5, with 7 bases identical to TRBD1. The CDR3 contains 14 residues. V trimming: 4 bases; J trimming: 3 bases; junction bases outside the gene matches: 6. Germline values: CDR1 SGDLS, CDR2 YYNGEE.

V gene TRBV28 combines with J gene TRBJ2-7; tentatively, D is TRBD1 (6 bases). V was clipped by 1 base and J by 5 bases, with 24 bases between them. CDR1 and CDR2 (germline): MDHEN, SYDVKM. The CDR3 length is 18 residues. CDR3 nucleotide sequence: TGTGCCAGCAGTTTATCTACAGGGCTGGGTACTCTACTAAACGAGCAGTACTTC. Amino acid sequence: CASSLSTGLGTLLNEQYF.

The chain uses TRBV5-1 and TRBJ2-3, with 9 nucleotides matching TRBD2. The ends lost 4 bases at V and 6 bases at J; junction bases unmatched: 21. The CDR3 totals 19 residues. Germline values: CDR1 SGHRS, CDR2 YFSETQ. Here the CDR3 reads CASSRTFLAGISDRDTQYF. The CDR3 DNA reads TGCGCCAGCAGCCGGACCTTTCTAGCGGGGATTTCAGATAGGGATACGCAGTATTTT.

This CDR3 is CSATPLVGTDTQYF. CDR3 bases: TGCAGTGCCACGCCACTAGTCGGAACAGATACGCAGTATTTT. This chain connects TRBV20-1 to TRBJ2-3, with D maybe TRBD2 (5 bases). The ends were cut back, 6 bases at V and 3 bases at J, with 16 bases in the middle. The CDR3 has 14 residues. Germline V gives CDR1 DFQATT, CDR2 SNEGSKA (reference sequence).

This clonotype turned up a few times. The CDR3 bases are TGTGCCAGCAGCCCCTTGGGGGCGTATGACAATGAGCAGTTCTTC. This codes for CASSPLGAYDNEQFF. The chain employs TRBV12-3 or TRBV12-4 and TRBJ2-1, with D perhaps matching TRBD1 (6 bases). With 6 bases removed from V and 5 bases from J, the gap between germline ends came to 17 bases. This CDR3 contains 15 residues.

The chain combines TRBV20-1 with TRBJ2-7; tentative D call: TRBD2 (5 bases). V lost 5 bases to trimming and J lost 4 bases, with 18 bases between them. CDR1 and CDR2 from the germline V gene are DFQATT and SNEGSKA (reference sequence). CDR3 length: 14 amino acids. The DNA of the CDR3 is TGCAGTGCTGCCGGACGGGGATTAAAGTACGAGCAGTACTTC. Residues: CSAAGRGLKYEQYF.

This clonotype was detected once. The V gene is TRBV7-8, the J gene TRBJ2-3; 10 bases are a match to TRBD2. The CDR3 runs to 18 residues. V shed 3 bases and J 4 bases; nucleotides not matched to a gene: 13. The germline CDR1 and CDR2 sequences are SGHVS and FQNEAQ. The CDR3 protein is CASSFRELLAGVPDTQYF. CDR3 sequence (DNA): TGTGCCAGCAGCTTCCGGGAGCTTCTAGCGGGAGTCCCAGATACGCAGTATTTT.

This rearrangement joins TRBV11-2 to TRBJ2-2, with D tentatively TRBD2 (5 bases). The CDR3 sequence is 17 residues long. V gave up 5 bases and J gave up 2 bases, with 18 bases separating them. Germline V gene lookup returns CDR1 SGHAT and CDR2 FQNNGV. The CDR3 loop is CASSDYPVERNTGELFF. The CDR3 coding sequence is TGTGCCAGCAGCGACTACCCGGTGGAAAGAAACACCGGGGAGCTGTTTTTT.

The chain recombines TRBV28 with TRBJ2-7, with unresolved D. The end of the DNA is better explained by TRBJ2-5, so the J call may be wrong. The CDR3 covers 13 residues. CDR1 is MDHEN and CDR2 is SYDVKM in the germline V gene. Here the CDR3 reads CASSFTAFETQYF. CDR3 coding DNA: TGTGCCAGCAGTTTTACAGCCTTTGAGACCCAGTACTTC.

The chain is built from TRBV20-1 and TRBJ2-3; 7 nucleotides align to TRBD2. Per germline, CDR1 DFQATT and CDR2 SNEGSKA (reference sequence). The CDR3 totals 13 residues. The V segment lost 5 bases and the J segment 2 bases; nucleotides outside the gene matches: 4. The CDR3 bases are TGCAGTGCTCGGGAGGCGCCCACAGATACGCAGTATTTT. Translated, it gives CSAREAPTDTQYF.

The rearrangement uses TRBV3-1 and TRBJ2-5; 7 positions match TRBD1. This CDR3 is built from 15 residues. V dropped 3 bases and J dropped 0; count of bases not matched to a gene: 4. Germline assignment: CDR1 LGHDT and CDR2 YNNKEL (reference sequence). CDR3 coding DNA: TGTGCCAGCAGCCAGGAGACAGGGTACCAAGAGACCCAGTACTTC. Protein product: CASSQETGYQETQYF.

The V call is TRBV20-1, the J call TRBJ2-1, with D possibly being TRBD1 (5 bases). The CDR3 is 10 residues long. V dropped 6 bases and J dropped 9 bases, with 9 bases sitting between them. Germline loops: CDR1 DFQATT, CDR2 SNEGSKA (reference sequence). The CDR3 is CSATRGEQFF. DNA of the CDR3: TGCAGTGCGACAAGGGGTGAGCAGTTCTTC.

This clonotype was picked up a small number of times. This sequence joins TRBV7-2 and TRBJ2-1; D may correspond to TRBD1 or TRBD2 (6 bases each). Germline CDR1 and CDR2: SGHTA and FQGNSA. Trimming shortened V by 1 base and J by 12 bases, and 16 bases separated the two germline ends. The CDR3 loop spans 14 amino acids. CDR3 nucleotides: TGTGCCAGCAGCTTAGGGGTCGGGGGCCGTGGGCAGTTCTTC. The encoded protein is CASSLGVGGRGQFF.

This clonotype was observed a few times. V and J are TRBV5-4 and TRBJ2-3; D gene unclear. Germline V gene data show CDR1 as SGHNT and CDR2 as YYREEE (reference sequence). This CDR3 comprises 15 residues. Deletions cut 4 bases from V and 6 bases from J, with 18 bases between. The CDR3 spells CASSLDLEATDTQYF. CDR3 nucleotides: TGTGCCAGCAGCCTTGATCTAGAGGCCACTGATACGCAGTATTTT. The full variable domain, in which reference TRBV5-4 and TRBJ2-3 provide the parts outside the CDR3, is ETGVTQSPTHLIKTRGQQVTLRCSSQSGHNTVSWYQQALGQGPQFIFQYYREEENGRGNFPPRFSGLQFPNYSSELNVNALELDDSALYLCASSLDLEATDTQYFGPGTRLTVL.

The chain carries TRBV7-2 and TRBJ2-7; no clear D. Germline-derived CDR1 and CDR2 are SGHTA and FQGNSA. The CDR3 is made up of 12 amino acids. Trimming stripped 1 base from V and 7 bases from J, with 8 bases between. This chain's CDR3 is CASSLVFGEQYF. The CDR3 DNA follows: TGTGCCAGCAGCTTAGTTTTTGGAGAGCAGTACTTC.

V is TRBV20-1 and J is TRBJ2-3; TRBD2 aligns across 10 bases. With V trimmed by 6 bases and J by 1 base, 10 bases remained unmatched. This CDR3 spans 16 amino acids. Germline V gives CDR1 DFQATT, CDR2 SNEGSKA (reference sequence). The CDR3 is CSAKRPGLAGTDTQYF. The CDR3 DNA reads TGCAGTGCCAAACGGCCCGGACTAGCGGGCACAGATACGCAGTATTTT.

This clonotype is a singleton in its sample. The CDR3 coding sequence is TGTGCCAGCAGCCAAAGAGTTGGGACTAGCGGGGAAAATGAGCAGTTCTTC. It specifies CASSQRVGTSGENEQFF. The V and J genes are TRBV3-1 and TRBJ2-1, with 13 bases lining up with TRBD2. There are 17 residues in the CDR3. Per germline, CDR1 LGHDT and CDR2 YNNKEL (reference sequence). V lost 2 bases to trimming and J lost 7 bases; unmatched junction nucleotides: 8.